The 18 T cell receptor beta chains in this list originate from one sample, sequenced in a study of T-cell reconstitution after alpha-beta-depleted transplantation in children. Unique molecular identifiers were built into the TCRbeta library. TCRdb re-called the PCR reads through MiXCR, storing one row per CDR3 protein. Here the sample spans about 580,000 distinct CDR3 sequences, roughly 24% being singletons. The sequences come from PBMCs, mostly from graft donor cells, collected 360 days after TCRalphabeta/CD19-depleted stem cell transplant. These TCRs come from a boy younger than two who had a stem cell transplant for acute myeloid leukemia, so the T cells may come from the graft donor.

The V gene is TRBV10-2, the J gene TRBJ2-1; D gene ambiguous. V shed 4 bases and J shed 4 bases, with 11 bases lying between them. The CDR3 is made up of 14 amino acids. CDR1 is WSHSY and CDR2 is SAAADI in the germline V gene. CDR3 sequence (DNA): TGCGCCAGCAGTGTGGGCAGGAGTTACAATGAGCAGTTCTTC. Its translation: CASSVGRSYNEQFF.

At least ten counts were recorded for this clonotype. This sequence joins TRBV6-1 and TRBJ2-6; 9 bases match TRBD1. V shed 6 bases, J shed 4 bases, and the junction held 10 bases outside the gene matches. The germline CDR1 and CDR2 sequences are MNHNS and SASEGT. The CDR3 runs 17 residues. CDR3 amino acids: CASRRPGTGTGANVLTF. The CDR3 region has the DNA TGTGCCAGCAGACGTCCCGGGACAGGGACCGGGGCCAACGTCCTGACTTTC.

J is TRBJ2-2 and V is TRBV27; TRBD1 matches 7 bases. The CDR3 has 14 amino acids. With V trimmed by 8 bases and J by 1 base, 4 bases remained unmatched. Germline V gene data show CDR1 as MNHEY and CDR2 as SMNVEV (reference sequence). In DNA, the CDR3 is TGTGCCAGCCAAGGGGGCCTGAACACCGGGGAGCTGTTTTTT. This sequence encodes CASQGGLNTGELFF.

This clonotype was recorded a few times. The chain carries TRBV20-1 and TRBJ2-3; 7 nucleotides line up with TRBD1. The CDR3 extends over 14 amino acids. CDR1 and CDR2 from the germline V gene are DFQATT and SNEGSKA (reference sequence). V dropped 6 bases and J dropped 2; count of bases not matched to a gene: 8. CDR3 loop: CSAPDRWVTDTQYF. The CDR3, as DNA: TGCAGTGCCCCGGACAGGTGGGTCACAGATACGCAGTATTTT.

The CDR3 protein is CASSKDGETYEQYV. The CDR3 nucleotides are TGTGCCAGCAGTAAAGACGGGGAGACCTACGAGCAGTACGTC. The chain couples TRBV28 to TRBJ2-7; D is possibly TRBD2 (5 bases). The CDR3 is 14 residues long. Germline CDR1 is MDHEN and CDR2 is SYDVKM. Trimming shortened V by 5 bases and J by 2 bases, and 13 bases separated the two germline ends.

This clonotype has a count of ten or more. The chain joins TRBV29-1 to TRBJ1-2, with 7 bases matching TRBD1. V lost 6 bases to trimming and J lost 2 bases; unmatched junction nucleotides: 9. The CDR3 totals 14 residues. The germline V gene encodes CDR1 SQVTM and CDR2 ANQGSEA. In nucleotides, the CDR3 is TGCAGCGTACTATCCCCGACAGGGAACTATGGCTACACCTTC. Residues: CSVLSPTGNYGYTF.

This clonotype was observed a few times. J is TRBJ1-1 and V is TRBV20-1; 8 bases line up with TRBD1. V was clipped by 2 bases and J by 2 bases; unmatched bases: 10. CDR3 size: 16 residues. Germline CDR1 is DFQATT and CDR2 is SNEGSKA (reference sequence). In DNA form, the CDR3 reads TGCAGTGCTAGAAGGTCCAGGGGGCGAGTAAACACTGAAGCTTTCTTT. Translation gives CSARRSRGRVNTEAFF.

V and J are TRBV6-1 and TRBJ2-5; a possible D gene is TRBD2 (6 bases). This CDR3 is built from 17 residues. V shed 5 bases and J shed 2 bases, with 21 bases lying between them. Germline CDR1 is MNHNS and CDR2 is SASEGT. The CDR3 coding sequence is TGTGCCAGCAGTCCACGGCCCGGGGGATTCATACAAGAGACCCAGTACTTC. It translates to CASSPRPGGFIQETQYF.

V and J are TRBV7-2 and TRBJ2-7; 7 bases align to TRBD1. The CDR3 is made up of 15 amino acids. V was pared by 1 base and J by 3 bases, with 6 bases of the junction left unmatched. CDR1 is SGHTA, CDR2 FQGNSA, per germline. CDR3 amino acids: CASSLVGGGNYEQYF. CDR3 DNA: TGTGCCAGCAGCTTAGTAGGGGGCGGTAACTACGAGCAGTACTTC.

This clonotype was found a few times. CDR3 DNA: TGCGCCAGCAGCCAAGTTAACAGGGGAGAGACCCAGTACTTC. Protein sequence: CASSQVNRGETQYF. This chain links TRBV4-3 with TRBJ2-5, with TRBD1 matching over 7 bases. This CDR3 region has 14 residues. Germline CDR1 is LGHNA and CDR2 is YSLEER. J lost 4 bases, V lost 1 base, and 3 bases had no gene match.

This clonotype was picked up many times. J is TRBJ2-5 and V is TRBV20-1; 8 bases match TRBD1. The CDR3 totals 14 residues. From germline, CDR1 is DFQATT and CDR2 SNEGSKA (reference sequence). V shed 7 bases and J 4 bases; nucleotides not matched to a gene: 11. The CDR3 reads CSVPQGVGGETQYF. The CDR3 DNA follows: TGCAGTGTTCCACAGGGGGTCGGTGGAGAGACCCAGTACTTC.

The sample holds a few counts of this clonotype. This chain links TRBV20-1 with TRBJ1-4; 9 positions agree with TRBD1. With V trimmed by 3 bases and J by 0 bases, 5 bases remained unmatched. This CDR3 has 16 amino acids. Germline CDR1 and CDR2: DFQATT and SNEGSKA (reference sequence). This chain's CDR3 is CSASGTGLATNEKLFF. For the CDR3, the DNA is TGCAGTGCTAGTGGGACAGGGCTCGCAACTAATGAAAAACTGTTTTTT.

This clonotype was seen ten or more times. V gene TRBV25-1 combines with J gene TRBJ2-2, with D unclear. CDR3 length: 13 amino acids. Per the germline V gene, CDR1 is MGHDK and CDR2 is SYGVNS. Between the trimmed V and J ends, which lost 6 bases and 5 bases, there was a span of 10 bases. The CDR3 loop reads CASRREETGELFF. CDR3 DNA sequence: TGTGCCAGCAGAAGGGAAGAGACCGGGGAGCTGTTTTTT.

V usage is TRBV6-1 and J usage is TRBJ1-2; D gene ambiguous. V was trimmed by 6 bases and J by 5 bases, leaving 16 bases between them. This CDR3 has 14 residues. Germline CDR1 and CDR2: MNHNS and SASEGT. The CDR3 sequence: CASRSNEGKYGYTF. CDR3 bases: TGTGCCAGCAGGAGTAATGAAGGAAAGTATGGCTACACCTTC.

V usage is TRBV2 and J usage is TRBJ1-1; D unclear. The V end lost 6 bases, the J end lost 4 bases, and 27 bases lay between the germline ends. Germline values: CDR1 SNHLY, CDR2 FYNNEI. This CDR3 has 18 residues. The DNA for the CDR3 is TGTGCCAGCAGCGCGGACTTTCCAGCGGCCCGGCGGGGCACTGAAGCTTTCTTT. Translating it yields CASSADFPAARRGTEAFF.

The J gene is TRBJ2-1, the V gene TRBV10-3; 11 bases fit TRBD2. The J segment lost 6 bases and the V segment lost 3 bases, leaving 13 bases of the junction unmatched. The germline V gene has CDR1 ENHRY and CDR2 SYGVKD. The CDR3 totals 18 residues. The CDR3 here is CAISDGPGVAGGFNEQFF. The CDR3 bases are TGTGCCATCAGTGACGGCCCAGGAGTAGCGGGGGGGTTCAATGAGCAGTTCTTC.

The chain couples TRBV5-1 to TRBJ2-1, with D possibly being TRBD1 (6 bases). Germline V gene lookup returns CDR1 SGHRS and CDR2 YFSETQ. The CDR3 sequence is 13 residues long. Trimming removed 5 bases from V and 6 bases from J, with 12 bases in between. The CDR3 protein is CASRQGFGNEQFF. CDR3 nucleotides: TGCGCCAGCAGACAGGGATTTGGCAATGAGCAGTTCTTC.

The chain links TRBV6-5 to TRBJ1-3, with 10 bases aligning to TRBD1. This CDR3 comprises 19 residues. From germline, CDR1 is MNHEY and CDR2 SVGAGI. V was pared by 2 bases and J by 2 bases, with 12 bases of the junction left unmatched. This CDR3 reads CASSYGKGQGILAGNTIYF. As DNA, the CDR3 is TGTGCCAGCAGTTACGGAAAGGGACAGGGGATCTTAGCTGGAAACACCATATATTTT.